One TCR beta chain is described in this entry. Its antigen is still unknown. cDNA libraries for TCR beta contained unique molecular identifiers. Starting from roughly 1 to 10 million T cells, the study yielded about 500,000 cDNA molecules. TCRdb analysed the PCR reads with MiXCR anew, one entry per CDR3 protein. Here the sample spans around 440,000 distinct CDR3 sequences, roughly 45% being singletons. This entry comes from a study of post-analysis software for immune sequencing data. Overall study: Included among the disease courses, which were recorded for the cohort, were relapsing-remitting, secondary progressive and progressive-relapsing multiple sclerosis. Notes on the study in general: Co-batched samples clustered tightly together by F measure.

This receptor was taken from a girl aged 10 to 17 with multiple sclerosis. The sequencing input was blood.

The DNA for the CDR3 is TGTGCCAGCAGCCCCGGGACAATCGACCCTTACAATGAGCAGTTCTTC. Its protein is CASSPGTIDPYNEQFF. The V gene is TRBV7-2, the J gene TRBJ2-1; D may be TRBD1 (6 bases). Trimming cost V 5 bases and J 4 bases, with 18 bases left between them. This CDR3 has 16 residues. The germline V gene encodes CDR1 SGHTA and CDR2 FQGNSA.